This T cell receptor beta chain was identified during a study of response to subunit inactivated influenza vaccine. Findings and caveats of the study: The authors proposed limited new T cell recruitment per seasonal influenza vaccination.

One entry per CDR3 protein results from TCRdb running MiXCR on the RT-PCR reads. Of hundreds of thousands of distinct CDR3 sequences listed, about 15% are singletons. This clonotype was recorded at least ten times. Antigen specificity is unknown. CDR3 length: 11 residues. Germline CDR1 and CDR2: ENHRY and SYGVKD. V was pared by 3 bases and J by 9 bases, with 6 bases between. The chain is built from TRBV10-3 and TRBJ2-1; D gene ambiguous. This TCR was sampled from a man between 50 and 59 years old who received an inactivated influenza vaccine. The sample in question was PBMCs from blood, obtained approximately 15 days before vaccination. CDR3 protein: CAISDTGEQFF. The CDR3 nucleotides read TGTGCCATCAGTGACACGGGTGAGCAGTTCTTC.